The entry below describes one T cell receptor (beta chain). Its matching antigen is unknown. The germline gives CDR1 WSHSY, CDR2 SAAADI. The CDR3 runs 13 residues. The V and J ends lost 7 bases and 9 bases respectively, with 18 bases between them. These data come from a study of T cell responses to AZD1222 COVID-19 vaccine. The study, taken as a whole, reports: Spike-specific TCR repertoires showed rising breadth and depth after two AZD1222 doses. Along spike, vaccine-associated CD4 TCRs were found throughout, with dominance at 160-218 and 743-854. Reportedly, nearly half of unique spike TCRs recognized epitopes outside B.1.351/B.1.1.7 mutations.

Clones were read by immunoSEQ multiplex PCR, and TCRdb kept only the in-frame ones, dropping some. The sample includes 150,000 to 200,000 clones, 85% to 95% seen only once; the top ten take 1.3%. The chain recombines TRBV10-2 with TRBJ1-2; possible D gene TRBD1, 5 bases. This receptor was obtained from an adult in good health. This sample comprised peripheral blood, obtained on day 0 of AZD1222 vaccination. The CDR3 reads CASTVGRFGSYTF. CDR3 in DNA: TGCGCCAGCACTGTGGGACGATTCGGTAGCTACACCTTC.